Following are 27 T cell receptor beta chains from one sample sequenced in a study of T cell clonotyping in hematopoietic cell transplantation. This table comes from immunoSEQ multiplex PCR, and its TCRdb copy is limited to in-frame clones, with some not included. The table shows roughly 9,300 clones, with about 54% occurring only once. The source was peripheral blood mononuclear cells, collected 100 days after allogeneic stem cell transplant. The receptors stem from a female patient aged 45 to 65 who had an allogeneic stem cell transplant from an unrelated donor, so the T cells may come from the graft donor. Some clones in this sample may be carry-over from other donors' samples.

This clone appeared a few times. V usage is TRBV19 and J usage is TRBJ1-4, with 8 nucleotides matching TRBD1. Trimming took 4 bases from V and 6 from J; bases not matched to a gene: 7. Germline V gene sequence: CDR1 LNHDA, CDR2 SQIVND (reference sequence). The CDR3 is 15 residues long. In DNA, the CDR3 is TGTGCCAGTAGTAGATTGGGGACAGGAGATGAAAAACTGTTTTTT. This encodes CASSRLGTGDEKLFF.

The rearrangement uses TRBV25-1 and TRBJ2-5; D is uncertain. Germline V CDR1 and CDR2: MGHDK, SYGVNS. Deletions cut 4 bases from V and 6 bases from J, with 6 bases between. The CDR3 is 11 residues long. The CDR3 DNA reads TGTGCCAGCAGTGGCCCCAAGACCCAGTACTTC. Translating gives CASSGPKTQYF.

The CDR3 protein is CAWSPPFRQLNTEAFF. In nucleotides, the CDR3 is TGTGCCTGGAGTCCGCCCTTCCGCCAACTGAACACTGAAGCTTTCTTT. The chain is built from TRBV30 and TRBJ1-1, with D hard to call. V gave up 2 bases and J gave up 0 bases, with 16 bases separating them. The CDR3 has 16 amino acids. CDR1 GTSNPN and CDR2 SVGIG come from the germline V gene (reference sequence).

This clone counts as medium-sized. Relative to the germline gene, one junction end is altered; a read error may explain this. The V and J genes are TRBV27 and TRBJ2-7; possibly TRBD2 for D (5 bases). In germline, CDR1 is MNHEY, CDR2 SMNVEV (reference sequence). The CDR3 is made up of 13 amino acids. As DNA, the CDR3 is TGTGCCAGCAGTTTCACCAAAGGACGGACGGAGGACTTC. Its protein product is CASSFTKGRTEDF.

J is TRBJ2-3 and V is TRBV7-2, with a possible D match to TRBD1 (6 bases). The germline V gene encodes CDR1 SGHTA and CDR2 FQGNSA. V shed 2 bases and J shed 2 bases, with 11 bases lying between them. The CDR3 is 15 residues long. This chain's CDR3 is CASSLQGMVTDTQYF. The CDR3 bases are TGTGCCAGCAGCTTACAGGGGATGGTCACAGATACGCAGTATTTT.

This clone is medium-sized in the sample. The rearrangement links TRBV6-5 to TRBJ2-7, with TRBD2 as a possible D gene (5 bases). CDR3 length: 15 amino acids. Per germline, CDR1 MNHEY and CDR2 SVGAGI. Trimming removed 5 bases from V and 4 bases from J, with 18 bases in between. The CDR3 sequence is CASSVRGLTRYEQYF. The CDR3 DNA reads TGTGCCAGCAGTGTCCGAGGGCTTACTAGATACGAGCAGTACTTC.

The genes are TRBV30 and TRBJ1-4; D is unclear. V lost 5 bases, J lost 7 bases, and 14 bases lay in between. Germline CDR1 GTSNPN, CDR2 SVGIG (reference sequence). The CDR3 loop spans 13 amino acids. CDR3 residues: CAWRTRITEKLFF. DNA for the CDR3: TGTGCCTGGCGGACCAGAATAACTGAAAAACTGTTTTTT.

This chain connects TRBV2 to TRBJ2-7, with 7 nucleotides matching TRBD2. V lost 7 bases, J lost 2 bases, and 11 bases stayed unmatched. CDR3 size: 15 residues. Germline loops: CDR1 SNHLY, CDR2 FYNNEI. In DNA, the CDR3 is TGTGCCAGCACACCAGGGATTGGGAGGGCCTACGAGCAGTACTTC. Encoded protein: CASTPGIGRAYEQYF.

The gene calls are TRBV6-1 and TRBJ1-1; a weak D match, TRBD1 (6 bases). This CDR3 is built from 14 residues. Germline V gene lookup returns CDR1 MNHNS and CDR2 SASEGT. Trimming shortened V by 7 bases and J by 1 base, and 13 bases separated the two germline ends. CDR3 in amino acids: CASTQGVGNTEAFF. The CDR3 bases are TGTGCCAGCACACAGGGAGTCGGGAACACTGAAGCTTTCTTT.

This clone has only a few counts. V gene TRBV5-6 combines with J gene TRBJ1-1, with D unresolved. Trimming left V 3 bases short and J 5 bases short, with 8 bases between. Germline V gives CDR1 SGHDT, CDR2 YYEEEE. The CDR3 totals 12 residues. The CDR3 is CASSWGLTEAFF. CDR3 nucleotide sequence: TGTGCCAGCAGCTGGGGTTTGACTGAAGCTTTCTTT.

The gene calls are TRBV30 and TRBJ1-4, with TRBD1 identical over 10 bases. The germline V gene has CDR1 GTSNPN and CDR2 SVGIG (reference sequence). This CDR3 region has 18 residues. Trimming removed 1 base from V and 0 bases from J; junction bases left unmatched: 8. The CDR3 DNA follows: TGTGCCTGGAGTGCTCGGGACAGGGGCCTTGCAACTAATGAAAAACTGTTTTTT. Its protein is CAWSARDRGLATNEKLFF.

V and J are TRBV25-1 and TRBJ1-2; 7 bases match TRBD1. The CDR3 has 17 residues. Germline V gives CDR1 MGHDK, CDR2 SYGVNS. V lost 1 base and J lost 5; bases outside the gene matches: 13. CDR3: CASSELGQEGQTYGYTF. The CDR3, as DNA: TGTGCCAGCAGTGAATTAGGGCAGGAGGGACAGACGTATGGCTACACCTTC.

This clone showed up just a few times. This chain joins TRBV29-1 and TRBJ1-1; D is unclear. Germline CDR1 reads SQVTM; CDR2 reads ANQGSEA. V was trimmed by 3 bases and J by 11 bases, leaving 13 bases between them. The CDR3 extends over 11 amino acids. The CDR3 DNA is TGCAGCGTTGATCGTCCCGAGATGGCTTTCTTT. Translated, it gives CSVDRPEMAFF.

The DNA for the CDR3 is TGTGCCTGGAGTGCATGGACAGGCGACGAGCAGTACTTC. This gives the protein CAWSAWTGDEQYF. The chain carries TRBV30 and TRBJ2-7; 7 positions agree with TRBD1. CDR1 and CDR2 from the germline V gene are GTSNPN and SVGIG (reference sequence). Trimming removed 1 base from V and 5 bases from J; junction bases left unmatched: 5. The CDR3 is made up of 13 amino acids.

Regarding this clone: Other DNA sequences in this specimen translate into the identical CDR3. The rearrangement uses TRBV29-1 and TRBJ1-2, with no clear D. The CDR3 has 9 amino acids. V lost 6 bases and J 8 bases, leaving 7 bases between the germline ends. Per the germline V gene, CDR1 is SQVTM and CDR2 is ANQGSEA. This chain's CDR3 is CSVADGYTF. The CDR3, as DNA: TGCAGCGTCGCCGACGGCTACACCTTC.

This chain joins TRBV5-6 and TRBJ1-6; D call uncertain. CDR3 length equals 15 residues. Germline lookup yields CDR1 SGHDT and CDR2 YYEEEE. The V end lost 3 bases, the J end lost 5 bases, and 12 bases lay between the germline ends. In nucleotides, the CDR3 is TGTGCCAGCAGCTCCCGCAGGCTGAATAATTCACCCCTCCACTTT. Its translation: CASSSRRLNNSPLHF.

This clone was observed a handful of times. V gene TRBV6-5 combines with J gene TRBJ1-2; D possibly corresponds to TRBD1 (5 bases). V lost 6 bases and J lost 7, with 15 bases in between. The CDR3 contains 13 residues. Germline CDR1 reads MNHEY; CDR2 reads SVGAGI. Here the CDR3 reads CASRTGTSVGYTF. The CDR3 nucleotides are TGTGCCAGCAGGACCGGGACTTCGGTTGGCTACACCTTC.

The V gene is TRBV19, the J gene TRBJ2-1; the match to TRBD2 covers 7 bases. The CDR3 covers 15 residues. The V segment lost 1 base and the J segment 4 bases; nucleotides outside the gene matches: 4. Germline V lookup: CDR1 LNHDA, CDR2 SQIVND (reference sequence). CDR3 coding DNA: TGTGCCAGTAGTATAGGTGCGGGAGTGTACAATGAGCAGTTCTTC. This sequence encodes CASSIGAGVYNEQFF.

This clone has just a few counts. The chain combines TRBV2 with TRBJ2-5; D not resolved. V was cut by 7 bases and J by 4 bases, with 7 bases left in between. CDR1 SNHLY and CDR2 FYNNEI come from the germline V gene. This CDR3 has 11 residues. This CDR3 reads CASIETETQYF. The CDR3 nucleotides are TGTGCCAGCATCGAGACAGAGACCCAGTACTTC.

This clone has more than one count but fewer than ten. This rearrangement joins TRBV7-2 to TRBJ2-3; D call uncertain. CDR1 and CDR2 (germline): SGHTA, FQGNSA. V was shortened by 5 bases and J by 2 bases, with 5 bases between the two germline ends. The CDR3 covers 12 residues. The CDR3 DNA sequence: TGTGCCAGCAGCCCCGCCACAGATACGCAGTATTTT. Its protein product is CASSPATDTQYF.

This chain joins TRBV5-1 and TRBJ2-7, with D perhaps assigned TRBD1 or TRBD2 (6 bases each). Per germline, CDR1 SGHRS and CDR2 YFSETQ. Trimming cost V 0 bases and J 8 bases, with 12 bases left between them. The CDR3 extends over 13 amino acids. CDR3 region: CASSLEGGRKQYF. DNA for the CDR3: TGCGCCAGCAGCTTGGAGGGGGGAAGGAAGCAGTACTTC.

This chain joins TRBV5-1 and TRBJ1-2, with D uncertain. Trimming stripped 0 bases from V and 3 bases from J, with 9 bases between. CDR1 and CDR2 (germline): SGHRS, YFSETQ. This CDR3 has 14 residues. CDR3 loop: CASSLGQLDYGYTF. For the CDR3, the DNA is TGCGCCAGCAGCTTGGGTCAGCTGGACTATGGCTACACCTTC.

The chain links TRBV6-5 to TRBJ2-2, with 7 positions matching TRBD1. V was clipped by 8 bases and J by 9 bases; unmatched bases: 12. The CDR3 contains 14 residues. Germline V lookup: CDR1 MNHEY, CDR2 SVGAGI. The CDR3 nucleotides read TGTGCCAGCGGCAGTCAGGGGGACGTTCGGGAGCTGTTTTTT. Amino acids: CASGSQGDVRELFF.

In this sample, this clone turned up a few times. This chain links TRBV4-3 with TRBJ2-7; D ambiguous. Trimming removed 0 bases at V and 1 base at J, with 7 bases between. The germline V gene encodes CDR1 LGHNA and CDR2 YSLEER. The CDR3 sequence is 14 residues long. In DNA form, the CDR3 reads TGCGCCAGCAGCCAAGAGATGGAATCCTACGAGCAGTACTTC. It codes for CASSQEMESYEQYF.

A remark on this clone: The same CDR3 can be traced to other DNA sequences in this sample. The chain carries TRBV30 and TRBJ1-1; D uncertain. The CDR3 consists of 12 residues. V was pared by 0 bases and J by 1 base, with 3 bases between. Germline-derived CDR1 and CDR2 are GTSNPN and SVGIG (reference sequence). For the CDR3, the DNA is TGTGCCTGGAGTGTAGGGAACACTGAAGCTTTCTTT. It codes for CAWSVGNTEAFF.

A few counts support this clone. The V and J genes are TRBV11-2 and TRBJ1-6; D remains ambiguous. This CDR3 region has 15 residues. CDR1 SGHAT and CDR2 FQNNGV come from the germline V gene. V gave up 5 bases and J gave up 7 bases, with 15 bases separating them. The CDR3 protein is CASSTLRGTNSPLHF. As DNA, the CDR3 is TGTGCCAGCAGCACCCTTCGCGGTACGAATTCACCCCTCCACTTT.

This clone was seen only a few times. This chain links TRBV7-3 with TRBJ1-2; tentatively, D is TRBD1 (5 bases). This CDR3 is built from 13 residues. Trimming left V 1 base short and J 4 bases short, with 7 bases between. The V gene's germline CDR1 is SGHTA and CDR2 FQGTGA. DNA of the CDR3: TGTGCCAGCAGCTTAATGGGGGGCTATGGCTACACCTTC. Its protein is CASSLMGGYGYTF. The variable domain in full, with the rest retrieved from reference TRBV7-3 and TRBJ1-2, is GAGVSQTPSNKVTEKGKYVELRCDPISGHTALYWYRQSLGQGPEFLIYFQGTGAADDSGLPNDRFFAVRPEGSVSTLKIQRTERGDSAVYLCASSLMGGYGYTFGSGTRLTVV.